The rows below give T cell receptor beta chains drawn from one sample of a study of blood T cell repertoires in COVID-19. TCRdb's table, derived via immunoSEQ multiplex PCR, lists solely in-frame clones and lacks some. The top ten clones hold less than 5.5% of a sample with about 280,000 clones, roughly four fifths of them seen once. The specimen was PBMCs or T cells enriched from blood (not recorded which). These TCRs come from a man aged 40-49 years who had been exposed to COVID-19. The CDR3 runs from the conserved cysteine through the conserved F or W. Fields, in order: J gene, V gene, CDR3 protein.

J gene: TRBJ1-5
V gene: TRBV11-2
CDR3 protein: CASADGIRNQPQHF

J gene: TRBJ1-6
V gene: TRBV30
CDR3 protein: CAWSEDRADSPLHF

J gene: TRBJ2-1
V gene: TRBV7-8
CDR3 protein: CASSPEINEQFF

J gene: TRBJ2-7
V gene: TRBV19
CDR3 protein: CASTDSFIAALYF

J gene: TRBJ2-1
V gene: TRBV11-2
CDR3 protein: CASSSSRTANEQFF

J gene: TRBJ1-2
V gene: TRBV7-3
CDR3 protein: CASSSGQGDLYGYTF

J gene: TRBJ2-5
V gene: TRBV7-9
CDR3 protein: CASSTGPTGETQYF

J gene: TRBJ2-7
V gene: TRBV6-5
CDR3 protein: CASRLRTGTYEQYF

J gene: TRBJ2-5
V gene: TRBV12-3/TRBV12-4
CDR3 protein: CASSQGARETQYF

J gene: TRBJ1-2
V gene: TRBV11-2
CDR3 protein: CASSFDFYGYTF

J gene: TRBJ1-2
V gene: TRBV5-5
CDR3 protein: CASSIGGYGYTF

J gene: TRBJ2-4
V gene: TRBV7-9
CDR3 protein: CASSPLGTGEVKNIQYF

J gene: TRBJ2-1
V gene: TRBV7-6
CDR3 protein: CASSSPSLAGNEQFF

J gene: TRBJ1-2
V gene: TRBV6-5
CDR3 protein: CASTVGQGAYGYTF

J gene: TRBJ1-5
V gene: TRBV18
CDR3 protein: CASSLGQASNQPQHF

J gene: TRBJ1-2
V gene: TRBV30
CDR3 protein: CAWRGNRGTNYGYTF

J gene: TRBJ2-2
V gene: TRBV7-8
CDR3 protein: CASSLQWNTGELFF

J gene: TRBJ1-5
V gene: TRBV7-9
CDR3 protein: CASSSTGNINQPQHF

J gene: TRBJ2-7
V gene: TRBV10-2
CDR3 protein: CASSESYSSGSHSYEQYF

J gene: TRBJ2-7
V gene: TRBV6-5
CDR3 protein: CASSYSTSGAPYEQYF

J gene: TRBJ2-1
V gene: TRBV7-9
CDR3 protein: CASSFRTSTNEQFF

J gene: TRBJ2-1
V gene: TRBV23-1
CDR3 protein: CASSQSTREGLWSYNEQFF

J gene: TRBJ2-5
V gene: TRBV5-1
CDR3 protein: CASSLGRSGVTQTQYF

J gene: TRBJ1-4
V gene: TRBV9
CDR3 protein: CASSVGGGTNEKLFF

J gene: TRBJ2-5
V gene: TRBV11-2
CDR3 protein: CASSLDPGGQETQYF

J gene: TRBJ1-5
V gene: TRBV6-5
CDR3 protein: CASGNRIPLNQPQHF

J gene: TRBJ2-3
V gene: TRBV2
CDR3 protein: CASRSSGYSTDTQYF

J gene: TRBJ2-3
V gene: TRBV3-1/TRBV3-2
CDR3 protein: CASGGDRIRGTDTQYF

J gene: TRBJ2-7
V gene: TRBV10-2
CDR3 protein: CASSLLPPGVAGFYEQYF

J gene: TRBJ2-7
V gene: TRBV3-1/TRBV3-2
CDR3 protein: CASSQDSGVGKNEQYF

J gene: TRBJ2-7
V gene: TRBV5-1
CDR3 protein: CASSLEAGEYEQYF

J gene: TRBJ1-1
V gene: TRBV29-1
CDR3 protein: CSVGAGALREAFF

J gene: TRBJ2-2
V gene: TRBV6-2/TRBV6-3
CDR3 protein: CASSSQQGRVHSNTGELFF

J gene: TRBJ1-6
V gene: TRBV5-1
CDR3 protein: CASKDTGTVNSPLHF

J gene: TRBJ2-1
V gene: TRBV10-3
CDR3 protein: CATLGQGINSYNEQFF

J gene: TRBJ1-3
V gene: TRBV2
CDR3 protein: CASSRTGTKKTF

J gene: TRBJ2-5
V gene: TRBV4-2
CDR3 protein: CASSPRRYQAVTQETQYF

J gene: TRBJ1-6
V gene: TRBV7-9
CDR3 protein: CASSHSGAGRFSDSPLHF